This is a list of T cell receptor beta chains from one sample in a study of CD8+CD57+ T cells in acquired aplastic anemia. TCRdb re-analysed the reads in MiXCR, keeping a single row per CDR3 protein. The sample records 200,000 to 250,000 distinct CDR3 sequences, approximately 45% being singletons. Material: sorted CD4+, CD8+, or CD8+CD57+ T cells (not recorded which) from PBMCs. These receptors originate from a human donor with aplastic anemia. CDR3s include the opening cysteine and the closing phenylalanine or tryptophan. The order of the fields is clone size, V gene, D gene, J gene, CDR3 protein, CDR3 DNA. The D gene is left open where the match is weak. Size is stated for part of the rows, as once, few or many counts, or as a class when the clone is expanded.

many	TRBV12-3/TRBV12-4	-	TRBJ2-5	CASSFQGGVQETQYF	TGTGCCAGCAGTTTCCAGGGCGGGGTCCAAGAGACCCAGTACTTC
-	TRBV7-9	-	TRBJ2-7	CASSIGVGRRPYEQYF	TGTGCCAGCAGCATCGGAGTGGGACGGAGACCCTACGAGCAGTACTTC
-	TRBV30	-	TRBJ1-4	CAWSVREHEKLFF	TGTGCCTGGAGTGTACGAGAACATGAAAAACTGTTTTTT
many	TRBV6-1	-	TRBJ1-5	CASSELGLSF	TGTGCCAGCAGTGAACTCGGACTCTCTTTT
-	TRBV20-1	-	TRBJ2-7	CSARDLSGGAFEQYF	TGCAGTGCTAGAGATCTCAGTGGGGGGGCCTTCGAGCAGTACTTC
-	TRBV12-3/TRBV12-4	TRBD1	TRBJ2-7	CASSLARGQGVDEQYF	TGTGCCAGCAGTTTAGCCCGGGGACAGGGGGTCGACGAGCAGTACTTC
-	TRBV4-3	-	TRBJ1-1	CASSQDTGNTEAFF	TGCGCCAGCAGCCAAGACACAGGGAACACTGAAGCTTTCTTT
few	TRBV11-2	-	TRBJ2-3	CASGLERRLTDTQYF	TGTGCCAGCGGCTTAGAGCGACGGCTCACAGATACGCAGTATTTT
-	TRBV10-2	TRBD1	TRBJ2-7	CASSLSAGGPSYEQYF	TGCGCCAGCAGCTTGTCGGCAGGGGGTCCCTCCTACGAGCAGTACTTC
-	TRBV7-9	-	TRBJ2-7	CASSLRGGVAGEQYF	TGTGCCAGCAGCCTCCGAGGAGGGGTGGCGGGCGAGCAGTACTTC
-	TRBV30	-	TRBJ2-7	CAWSKSSYEQYF	TGTGCCTGGAGCAAGTCCTCCTACGAGCAGTACTTC
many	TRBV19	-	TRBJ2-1	CASSYLGTHNEQFF	TGTGCCAGTAGTTATCTAGGGACACACAATGAGCAGTTCTTC
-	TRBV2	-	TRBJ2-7	CASAEIPSYEQYF	TGTGCCAGCGCTGAGATTCCAAGCTACGAGCAGTACTTC
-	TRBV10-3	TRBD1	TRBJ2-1	CAISPLGQGSNEQFF	TGTGCCATCAGCCCCTTAGGACAGGGAAGCAATGAGCAGTTCTTC
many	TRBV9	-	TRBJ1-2	CASINPTGGCTF	TGTGCCAGCATCAATCCGACGGGTGGCTGCACCTTC
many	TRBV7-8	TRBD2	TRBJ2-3	CASSLKLSGGGTDTQYF	TGTGCCAGCAGCTTAAAGTTAAGCGGGGGCGGCACAGATACGCAGTATTTT
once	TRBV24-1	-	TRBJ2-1	CATSERQGRDEQFF	TGTGCCACCAGCGAACGACAGGGGAGGGATGAGCAGTTCTTC
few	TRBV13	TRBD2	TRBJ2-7	CASRPPGSGNYEQYF	TGTGCCAGCAGGCCCCCCGGTAGCGGGAACTACGAGCAGTACTTC
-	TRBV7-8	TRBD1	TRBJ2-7	CASTQSQGAAYEQYF	TGTGCCAGCACTCAATCACAGGGGGCCGCCTACGAGCAGTACTTC
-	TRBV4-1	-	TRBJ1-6	CASSQDPSGDFMSPLHF	TGCGCCAGCAGCCAAGATCCCTCGGGGGATTTTATGTCACCCCTCCACTTT
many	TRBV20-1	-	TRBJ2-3	CSARDIHVGDTQYF	TGCAGTGCTAGAGATATCCATGTTGGAGATACGCAGTATTTT
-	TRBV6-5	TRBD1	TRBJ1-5	CASSYKTGEGQPQHF	TGTGCCAGCAGTTACAAAACAGGGGAGGGACAGCCCCAGCATTTT
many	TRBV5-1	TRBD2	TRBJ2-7	CASSLSGGLDEQYF	TGCGCCAGCAGCTTGAGCGGGGGTTTAGACGAGCAGTACTTC
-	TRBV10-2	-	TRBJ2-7	CASTNNPYRSYEQYF	TGTGCCAGCACCAACAATCCGTACAGATCCTACGAGCAGTACTTC
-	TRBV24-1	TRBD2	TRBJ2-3	CATGRTSGRNADTQYF	TGTGCCACCGGAAGGACTAGCGGGAGGAACGCAGATACGCAGTATTTT
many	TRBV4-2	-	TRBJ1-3	CASSQARAQQRNTIYF	TGTGCCAGCAGCCAGGCCCGGGCTCAGCAGAGGAACACCATATATTTT
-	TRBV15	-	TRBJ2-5	CATSRDSPGLQETQYF	TGTGCCACCAGCAGAGATTCCCCGGGACTTCAAGAGACCCAGTACTTC
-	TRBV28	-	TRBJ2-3	CASSSDTRNQPQYF	TGTGCCAGCAGTTCAGACACCCGCAATCAGCCCCAGTATTTT
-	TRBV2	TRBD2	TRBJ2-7	CASSLFAGGNEQYF	TGTGCCAGCAGTTTATTTGCGGGAGGCAACGAGCAGTACTTC
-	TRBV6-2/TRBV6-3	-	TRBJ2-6	CASSYEGAGANVLTF	TGTGCCAGCAGTTACGAGGGCGCTGGGGCCAACGTCCTGACTTTC
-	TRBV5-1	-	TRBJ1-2	CASSLERANYGYTF	TGCGCCAGCAGCTTGGAACGAGCTAACTATGGCTACACCTTC
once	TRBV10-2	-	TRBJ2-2	CASTVPGELFF	TGCGCCAGCACGGTCCCCGGGGAGCTGTTTTTT
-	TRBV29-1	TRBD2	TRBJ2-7	CSGRGGYEQYF	TGCAGCGGACGGGGGGGGTACGAGCAGTACTTC
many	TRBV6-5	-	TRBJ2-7	CASNDGPPGEQYF	TGTGCCAGCAATGACGGGCCCCCCGGCGAGCAGTACTTC
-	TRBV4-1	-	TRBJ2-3	CASSQETGSTDTQYF	TGCGCCAGCAGCCAAGAGACAGGTAGCACAGATACGCAGTATTTT
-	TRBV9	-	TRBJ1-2	CASSVDNAYGYTF	TGTGCCAGCAGCGTAGACAACGCCTATGGCTACACCTTC
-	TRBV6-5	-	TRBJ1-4	CTSSYTNRAEKLFF	TGTACCAGCAGTTACACAAACCGGGCTGAAAAACTGTTTTTT
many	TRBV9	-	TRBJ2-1	CASSVKSTITYNEQFF	TGTGCCAGCAGCGTAAAGTCGACCATTACCTACAATGAGCAGTTCTTC
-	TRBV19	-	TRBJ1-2	CASSLATANYGYTF	TGTGCCAGTAGTTTGGCGACAGCTAACTATGGCTACACCTTC
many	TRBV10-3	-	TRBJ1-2	CAISESLGNYGYTF	TGTGCCATCAGTGAGTCGCTAGGGAACTATGGCTACACCTTC
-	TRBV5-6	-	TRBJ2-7	CVSRSPGTTYEQYF	TGTGTCAGCAGAAGCCCGGGGACCACCTACGAGCAGTACTTC
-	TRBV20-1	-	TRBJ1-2	CSARENRGGYGYTF	TGCAGTGCTAGAGAAAACCGGGGTGGCTATGGCTACACCTTC
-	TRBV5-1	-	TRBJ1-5	CASSQGGNLNQPQHF	TGCGCCAGCAGCCAGGGAGGGAACTTGAATCAGCCCCAGCATTTT
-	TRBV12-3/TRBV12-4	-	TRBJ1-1	CASKAGAEAFF	TGTGCCAGCAAAGCGGGCGCGGAAGCTTTCTTT
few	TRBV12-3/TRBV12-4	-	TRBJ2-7	CASSSRDLYEQYF	TGTGCCAGCAGTTCAAGGGACTTATACGAGCAGTACTTC
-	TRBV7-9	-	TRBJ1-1	CASSLPQGSEAFF	TGTGCCAGCAGCTTACCACAGGGCAGTGAAGCTTTCTTT
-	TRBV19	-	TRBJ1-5	CASSNLPGTQHF	TGTGCCAGTAGTAATCTACCGGGGACCCAGCATTTT
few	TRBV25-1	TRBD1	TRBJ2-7	CASSESGTGSYEQYF	TGTGCCAGCAGTGAATCCGGGACAGGGTCCTACGAGCAGTACTTC
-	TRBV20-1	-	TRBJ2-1	CSASFDNEQFF	TGCAGTGCTAGCTTTGACAATGAGCAGTTCTTC
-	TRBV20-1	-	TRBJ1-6	CSARGRPDPLLYNSPLHF	TGCAGTGCTAGAGGACGCCCGGACCCGCTGCTCTATAATTCACCCCTCCACTTT
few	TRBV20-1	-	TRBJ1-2	CSAKTRQGYGYTF	TGCAGTGCAAAAACCAGGCAAGGCTATGGCTACACCTTC
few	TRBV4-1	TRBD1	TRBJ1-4	CASSQGRPDRGHEKLFF	TGCGCCAGCAGCCAAGGACGCCCGGACAGGGGGCACGAAAAACTGTTTTTT
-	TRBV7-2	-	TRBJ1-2	CASSLKGLSRGGYTF	TGTGCCAGCAGCTTAAAAGGCCTATCGAGGGGTGGCTACACCTTC
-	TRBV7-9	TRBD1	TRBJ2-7	CACSLGTGGYEQYF	TGTGCCTGCAGCTTAGGTACAGGGGGCTACGAGCAGTACTTC
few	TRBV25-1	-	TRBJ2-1	CASSHDLRRSSYNEQFF	TGTGCCAGCAGCCACGATCTACGGAGAAGCTCCTACAATGAGCAGTTCTTC